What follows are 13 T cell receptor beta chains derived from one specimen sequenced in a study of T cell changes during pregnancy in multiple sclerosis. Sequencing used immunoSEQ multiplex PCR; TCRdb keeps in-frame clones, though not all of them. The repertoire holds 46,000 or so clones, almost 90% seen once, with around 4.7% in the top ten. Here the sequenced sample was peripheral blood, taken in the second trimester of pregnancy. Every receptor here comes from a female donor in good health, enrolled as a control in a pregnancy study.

The CDR3 DNA sequence: TGTGCCAGCAGACCACAGGGGGCCACTGGCTATGGCTACACCTTC. It encodes CASRPQGATGYGYTF. The chain recombines TRBV27 with TRBJ1-2, with 9 bases lining up with TRBD1. The CDR3 loop spans 15 amino acids. CDR1 and CDR2 from the germline V gene are MNHEY and SMNVEV (reference sequence). V dropped 6 bases and J dropped 4; count of bases not matched to a gene: 9.

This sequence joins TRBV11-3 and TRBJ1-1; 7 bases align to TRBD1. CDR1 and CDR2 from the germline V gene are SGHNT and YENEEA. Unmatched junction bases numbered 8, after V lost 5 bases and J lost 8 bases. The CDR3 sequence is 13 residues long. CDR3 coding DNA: TGTGCCAGCAGCGCAAGCGGACAGGTCGAAGCTTTCTTT. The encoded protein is CASSASGQVEAFF.

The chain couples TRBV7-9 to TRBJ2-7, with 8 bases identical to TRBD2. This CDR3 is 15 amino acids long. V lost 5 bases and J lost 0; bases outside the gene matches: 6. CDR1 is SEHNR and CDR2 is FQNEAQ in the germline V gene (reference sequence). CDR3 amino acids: CASSKRTSRSYEQYF. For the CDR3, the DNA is TGTGCCAGCAGCAAAAGGACTAGCCGCTCCTACGAGCAGTACTTC.

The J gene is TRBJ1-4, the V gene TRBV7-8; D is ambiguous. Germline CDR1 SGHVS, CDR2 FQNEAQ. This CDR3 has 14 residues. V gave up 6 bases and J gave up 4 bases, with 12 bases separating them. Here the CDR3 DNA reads TGTGCCAGCAGTTTCTCAGGCTATAATGAAAAACTGTTTTTT. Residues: CASSFSGYNEKLFF.

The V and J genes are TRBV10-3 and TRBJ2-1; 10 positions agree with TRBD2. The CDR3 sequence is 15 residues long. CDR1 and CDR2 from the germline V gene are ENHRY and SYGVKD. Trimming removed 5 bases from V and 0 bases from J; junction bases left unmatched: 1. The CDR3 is CAISPSGGSYNEQFF. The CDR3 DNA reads TGTGCCATCAGTCCTAGCGGGGGCTCCTACAATGAGCAGTTCTTC.

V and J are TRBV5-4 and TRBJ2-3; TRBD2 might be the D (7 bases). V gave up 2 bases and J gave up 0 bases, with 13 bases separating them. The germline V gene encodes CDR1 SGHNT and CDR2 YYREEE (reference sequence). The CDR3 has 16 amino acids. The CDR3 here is CASSFRRGGSTDTQYF. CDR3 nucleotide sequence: TGTGCCAGCAGCTTCCGCAGGGGAGGGAGCACAGATACGCAGTATTTT.

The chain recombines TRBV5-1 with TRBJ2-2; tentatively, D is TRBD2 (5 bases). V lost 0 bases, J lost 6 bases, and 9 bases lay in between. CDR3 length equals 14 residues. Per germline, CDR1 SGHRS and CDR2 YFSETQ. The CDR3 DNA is TGCGCCAGCAGCTTGGTTAGCGAGGCCGGGGAGCTGTTTTTT. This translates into CASSLVSEAGELFF.

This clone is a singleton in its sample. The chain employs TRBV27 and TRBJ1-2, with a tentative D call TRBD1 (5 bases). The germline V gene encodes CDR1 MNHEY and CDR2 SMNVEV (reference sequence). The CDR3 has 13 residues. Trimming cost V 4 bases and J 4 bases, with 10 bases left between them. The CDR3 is CASSSRDAYGYTF. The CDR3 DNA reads TGTGCCAGCAGTTCCAGGGATGCCTATGGCTACACCTTC.

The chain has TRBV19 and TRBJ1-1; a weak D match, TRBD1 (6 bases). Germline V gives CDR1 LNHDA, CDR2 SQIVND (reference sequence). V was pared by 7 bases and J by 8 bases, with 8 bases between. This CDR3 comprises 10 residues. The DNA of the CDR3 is TGTGCCAGTAACGACAGGGAAGCTTTCTTT. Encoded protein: CASNDREAFF.

The CDR3 is CASSSDRADEQFF. The CDR3 bases are TGTGCCAGCAGCTCGGACAGGGCAGATGAGCAGTTCTTC. The chain recombines TRBV7-2 with TRBJ2-1; 8 bases match TRBD1. CDR3 length equals 13 residues. After removal of 4 bases from V and 8 bases from J, the junction contained 4 bases not matched to a gene. CDR1 is SGHTA and CDR2 is FQGNSA in the germline V gene.

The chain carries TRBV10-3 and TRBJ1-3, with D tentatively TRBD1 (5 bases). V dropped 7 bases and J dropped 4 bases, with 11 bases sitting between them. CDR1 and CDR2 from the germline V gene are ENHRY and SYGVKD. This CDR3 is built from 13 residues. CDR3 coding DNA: TGTGCCATCACCCAGGGCAAAGGAAACACCATATATTTT. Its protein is CAITQGKGNTIYF.

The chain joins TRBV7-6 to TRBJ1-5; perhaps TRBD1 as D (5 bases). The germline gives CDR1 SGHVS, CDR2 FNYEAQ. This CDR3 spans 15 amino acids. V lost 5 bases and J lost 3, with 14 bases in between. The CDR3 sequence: CASSPGGGDNQPQHF. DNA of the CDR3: TGTGCCAGCAGCCCGGGGGGGGGAGACAATCAGCCCCAGCATTTT.

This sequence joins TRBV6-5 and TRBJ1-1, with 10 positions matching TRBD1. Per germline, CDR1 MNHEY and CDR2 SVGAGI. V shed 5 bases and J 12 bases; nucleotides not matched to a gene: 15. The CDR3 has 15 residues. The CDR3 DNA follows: TGTGCCAGCAGTCAACCGACAGGGGGCGCGTTCTTTTCTTTCTTT. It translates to CASSQPTGGAFFSFF.